This T cell receptor beta chain was identified in a study of cytomegalovirus exposure and HLA in healthy donors. Findings of the study overall: The classifier reportedly diagnosed cytomegalovirus status with high specificity and sensitivity. Later work associated fewer than 20,000 TCR beta sequences with HLA alleles at 0.05 false discovery rate.

13 Jbeta primers and 60 Vbeta primers were used for the PCR. The repertoire was sequenced with immunoSEQ multiplex PCR; TCRdb's copy has only in-frame clones and lacks some. The repertoire consists of some 100,000 clones, with about 80% occurring once and the leading ten covering approximately 2.2%. A remark on this clone: As yet, its antigen is unknown.

The CDR3 length is 14 residues. Germline loops: CDR1 MGHDK, CDR2 SYGVNS. The V end was cut by 4 bases, the J end by 0 bases, with 7 bases between. The sample comprised PBMCs. The receptor was derived from a human donor in good health. The chain recombines TRBV25-1 with TRBJ1-3; D gene unclear. The CDR3 DNA reads as TGTGCCAGCAGTGGGTACGGCTCTGGAAACACCATATATTTT. Translation gives CASSGYGSGNTIYF. The variable domain in full, with the rest retrieved from reference TRBV25-1 and TRBJ1-3, is EADIYQTPRYLVIGTGKKITLECSQTMGHDKMYWYQQDPGMELHLIHYSYGVNSTEKGDLSSESTVSRIRTEHFPLTLESARPSHTSQYLCASSGYGSGNTIYFGEGSWLTVV.